The present TCR beta chain was sequenced within a study of cytomegalovirus exposure and HLA in healthy donors. Notes on the study in general: Highly shared variants forming one cluster were likely a sequencing artifact. Prior analysis indicated that the majority of TCR beta V segments exhibited productivity approximately 87% or approximately 30% of the time.

With regard to this clone: The target antigen is unknown.

The CDR3 length is 14 residues. Per the germline V gene, CDR1 is SGHRS and CDR2 is YFSETQ. V lost 4 bases to trimming and J lost 4 bases, with 14 bases between them. The PCR employed 60 Vbeta primers together with 13 Jbeta primers. Only in-frame clones appear in the TCRdb table, and some are missing; sequencing was by immunoSEQ multiplex PCR. In the table there are roughly 230,000 clones, 78% of which are singletons. This sequence originates from a boy younger than 18 in good health and CMV-seronegative. The sequenced material came from PBMCs. The rearrangement joins TRBV5-1 to TRBJ1-1; weak D call: TRBD1 (6 bases). DNA of the CDR3: TGCGCCAGCAGCGTTCAAACAGGGTCCACTGAAGCTTTCTTT. This gives the protein CASSVQTGSTEAFF.